This T cell receptor beta chain derives from a study of blood T cell repertoires in COVID-19. Study information: Spain, Italy and the United States supplied samples that represented acute and convalescent COVID-19. From T cells, B-cell-depleted T cells, or PBMCs came the material, which was cDNA or gDNA.

CDR3 length: 15 residues. The germline V and J ends were trimmed by 5 bases and 0 bases, with 11 bases remaining between them. Per germline, CDR1 SNHLY and CDR2 FYNNEI. This clone was observed once. Per the original methods: Nucleated cell number was recorded as an estimate derived from reference gene primer amplification. Measured with immunoSEQ multiplex PCR; TCRdb has only the in-frame clones, and not every one. V, J and clone size were drawn from that table, and D and trimming were deduced from the DNA. The sample holds about 100,000 clones, approximately 92% seen once. Enrollment of patients from Seattle took place during active infection, with longitudinal follow-up.

The TCR was taken from a woman aged 45 to 65 with COVID-19, enrolled during active disease. The chain carries TRBV2 and TRBJ1-3; D unclear. Sequencing was performed on peripheral blood. The CDR3 DNA reads TGTGCCAGCAGTCCTGATCCGAGCTCTGGAAACACCATATATTTT. It yields the protein CASSPDPSSGNTIYF.